This is a list of T cell receptor beta chains from one sample in a study of CD8 T cells in ankylosing spondylitis. TCRdb re-called the 5' RACE reads with MiXCR, one entry per CDR3 protein. Of 500,000 to 550,000 distinct CDR3 sequences listed, about 13% were seen once; the top ten hold around 7%. The sequencing input was blood, either unsorted or a sorted T cell fraction (not recorded which). These receptors all come from a male donor with ankylosing spondylitis. CDR3s include the opening cysteine and the closing phenylalanine or tryptophan. Each record gives: J gene, V gene, D gene, clone size, CDR3 DNA, CDR3 protein. The D gene is left open where the match is weak. For some rows the clone size is stated as once, few or many, or as a class when expanded; others skip it.

TRBJ1-4 | TRBV24-1 | TRBD1 | few | TGTGCCACCAGTGATCGGACAGGGGCCTTTAAGGATAATGAAAAACTGTTTTTT | CATSDRTGAFKDNEKLFF
TRBJ2-1 | TRBV10-1 | TRBD2 | few | TGCGCCAGCAGTGAGTCCGGGACTAGGGGTAATGAGCAGTTCTTC | CASSESGTRGNEQFF
TRBJ2-1 | TRBV12-5 | TRBD2 | . | TGTGCTAGTGCGATACTAGCGTTGGAGCAGTTCTTC | CASAILALEQFF
TRBJ2-5 | TRBV14 | TRBD1 | few | TGTGCCAGCAGCCTCCCCATCGTGACAGGGGTTGTTGAAGAGACCCAGTACTTC | CASSLPIVTGVVEETQYF
TRBJ2-7 | TRBV5-1 | TRBD2 | . | TGCGCCAGCAGCTCGGCCAGCGGGAGGGCCAGGGAGCAGTACTTC | CASSSASGRAREQYF
TRBJ2-6 | TRBV11-2 | . | few | TGTGCCAGCAGCTTAGGAAACTCCTTAGGGACTGGGGCCAACGTCCTGACTTTC | CASSLGNSLGTGANVLTF
TRBJ2-1 | TRBV5-1 | TRBD2 | few | TGCGCCAGCAGCTTGGTTGGTAGCGGGAACTCCTACAATGAGCAGTTCTTC | CASSLVGSGNSYNEQFF
TRBJ2-1 | TRBV3-1 | . | . | TGTGCCAGCAGCCAAGAACCCGGGAGTGGGGCCAATGAGCAGTTCTTC | CASSQEPGSGANEQFF
TRBJ2-1 | TRBV5-1 | . | many | TGCGCCAGCAGCACGATGAGCTCCTACAATGAGCAGTTCTTC | CASSTMSSYNEQFF
TRBJ1-5 | TRBV20-1 | . | . | TGCAGCGACCACAGGCTCGGGCAGCCCCAGCATTTT | CSDHRLGQPQHF
TRBJ2-1 | TRBV7-9 | . | few | TGTGCCAGCAGCTTAACGCGGGGCAGTGAGCAGTTCTTC | CASSLTRGSEQFF
TRBJ2-3 | TRBV29-1 | . | . | TGCAGCGTTGAAGATGGGCGAGGAGATACGCAGTATTTT | CSVEDGRGDTQYF
TRBJ2-5 | TRBV15 | . | . | TGTGCCACCAGCAGAGGACAGCACCAAGAGACCCAGTACTTC | CATSRGQHQETQYF
TRBJ1-2 | TRBV9 | . | few | TGTGCCAGCAGCGTAGCCCCACAGGGAGGCTATGGCTACACCTTC | CASSVAPQGGYGYTF
TRBJ1-1 | TRBV6-2/TRBV6-3 | . | . | TGTGCCAGCAGTTACTCGGGCAGGGGTCCGCTTGAAGCTTTCTTT | CASSYSGRGPLEAFF
TRBJ2-4 | TRBV10-3 | TRBD2 | few | TGTGCCACCACTAACTTAGCGGGAGGGCCCTCGGCCAAAAACATTCAGTACTTC | CATTNLAGGPSAKNIQYF
TRBJ1-5 | TRBV27 | TRBD1 | . | TGTGCCAGCAGCAAGACAGGGGGGGGACTTCAGCCCCAGCATTTT | CASSKTGGGLQPQHF
TRBJ2-3 | TRBV5-6 | TRBD2 | . | TGTGCCAGCAGTCAGGGACTAGCGGGAGGAAATACGCAGTATTTT | CASSQGLAGGNTQYF
TRBJ2-5 | TRBV25-1 | . | . | TGTGCCAGCAGTGATTCGGGAGAAGAGACCCAGTACTTC | CASSDSGEETQYF
TRBJ2-1 | TRBV11-2 | . | . | TGTGCCAGCAGGGCCGAAGGTGAGCAGTTCTTC | CASRAEGEQFF
TRBJ2-1 | TRBV12-3/TRBV12-4 | . | few | TGTGCCAGCAGTAGCCCCCTGGGGGGCGGGATGTACAATGAGCAGTTCTTC | CASSSPLGGGMYNEQFF
TRBJ2-3 | TRBV29-1 | . | . | TGCAGCGCCCAAGGGCGGGGCGTGGGCACAGATACGCAGTATTTT | CSAQGRGVGTDTQYF
TRBJ2-7 | TRBV15 | . | few | TGTGCCACCAGCCTCCGCGGCCTTGGATACGAGCAGTACTTC | CATSLRGLGYEQYF
TRBJ2-1 | TRBV6-1 | TRBD1 | few | TGTGCCAGCAGTGAGGACAGGGGATTGTTCTTC | CASSEDRGLFF
TRBJ2-2 | TRBV4-2 | TRBD2 | . | TGTGCCAGCAGGTTAGCGGGAACGGGGACCGGGGAGCTGTTTTTT | CASRLAGTGTGELFF
TRBJ2-3 | TRBV25-1 | TRBD2 | . | TGTGCCAGCAGTGGGGGACTAGCTCTTTCTAGCACAGATACGCAGTATTTT | CASSGGLALSSTDTQYF
TRBJ2-7 | TRBV5-1 | . | . | TGCGCCAGCAGCTACCCCCAGCAGGGAAACGACGAGCAGTACTTC | CASSYPQQGNDEQYF
TRBJ1-1 | TRBV4-1 | . | few | TGCGCCAGCAGCCAACCCGGGCAGCTCACTGAAGCTTTCTTT | CASSQPGQLTEAFF
TRBJ2-1 | TRBV7-9 | TRBD2 | . | TGTGCCAGCAGCTTTTCAGCGGGAGGGAGCGATGAGCAGTTCTTC | CASSFSAGGSDEQFF
TRBJ2-1 | TRBV12-3/TRBV12-4 | . | . | TGTGCCAGCACTCCCGGTAGAGGCAATGAGCAGTTCTTC | CASTPGRGNEQFF
TRBJ1-2 | TRBV6-1 | . | few | TGTGCCAGCAGTGCGGCGGGCGGCTATGGCTACACCTTC | CASSAAGGYGYTF
TRBJ2-2 | TRBV19 | . | . | TGTGCCAGTAGTATAGGACCTGCCCAGAACACCGGGGAGCTGTTTTTT | CASSIGPAQNTGELFF
TRBJ2-3 | TRBV2 | TRBD1 | few | TGTGCCGTCCCTCCCGGACAGGGGTACCCTTCAGATACGCAGTATTTT | CAVPPGQGYPSDTQYF
TRBJ1-5 | TRBV30 | . | . | TGTGCCTGGAGTGAAGGGGCATATAGCAATCAGCCCCAGCATTTT | CAWSEGAYSNQPQHF
TRBJ2-1 | TRBV5-1 | . | many | TGCGCCAGCAGAGAGGGACCTTCTCGGAGGGATGAGCAGTTCTTC | CASREGPSRRDEQFF
TRBJ1-4 | TRBV20-1 | . | . | TGCAGTGCAACGACAGCAACTAATGAAAAACTGTTTTTT | CSATTATNEKLFF
TRBJ2-5 | TRBV5-1 | . | . | TGCGCCAGCACCCTGGGACCGCTCCAAGAGACCCAGTACTTC | CASTLGPLQETQYF
TRBJ2-1 | TRBV7-8 | TRBD2 | . | TGTGCCAGCAGCTTAATCGCCGGGACTAGCGGGAGCTCTGAGCAGTTCTTC | CASSLIAGTSGSSEQFF
TRBJ1-4 | TRBV6-1 | . | . | TGTGCCAGCAGTCCGGGCAGGGACGAAGAAAAACTGTTTTTT | CASSPGRDEEKLFF
TRBJ2-5 | TRBV11-3 | . | . | TGTGCCAGCAGCTTACGTCCGGTTACAGGACTCCAAGAGACCCAGTACTTC | CASSLRPVTGLQETQYF
TRBJ1-1 | TRBV19 | TRBD1 | . | TGTGCCAGTCCACAGGGGCAGGGCACTGAAGCTTTCTTT | CASPQGQGTEAFF
TRBJ2-1 | TRBV6-2/TRBV6-3 | . | few | TGTGCCAGCAGTTACAAGCGAGAGCAGTTCTTC | CASSYKREQFF
TRBJ2-1 | TRBV14 | . | few | TGTGCCAGCAGCCAAGACCTGACAGGTTACAATGAGCAGTTCTTC | CASSQDLTGYNEQFF
TRBJ2-2 | TRBV5-1 | TRBD2 | . | TGCGCCAGCAGCTTTTTTAGCGGGAGAGTGGGCACCGGGGAGCTGTTTTTT | CASSFFSGRVGTGELFF
TRBJ2-1 | TRBV24-1 | TRBD2 | . | TGTGCCACCAGTGATTTAGCGGGAGGGCCCGACAATGAGCAGTTCTTC | CATSDLAGGPDNEQFF
TRBJ2-1 | TRBV7-2 | . | . | TGTGCCAGCAGCTCCGCTCGCGAACGTGAGCAGTTCTTC | CASSSAREREQFF
TRBJ1-1 | TRBV5-1 | . | many | TGCGCCAGCAGATTGGGACTGACAGGGAACACTGAAGCTTTCTTT | CASRLGLTGNTEAFF
TRBJ2-7 | TRBV7-2 | . | few | TGTGCCAGCAGCACAGCAGGGGACGAGCAGTACTTC | CASSTAGDEQYF
TRBJ1-1 | TRBV11-3 | . | . | TGTGCCAGCAGCTTCTCAGGGGTCGGGACTGAAGCTTTCTTT | CASSFSGVGTEAFF
TRBJ1-1 | TRBV12-3/TRBV12-4 | . | many | TGTGCCAGCAGCCTCTATAACACTGAAGCTTTCTTT | CASSLYNTEAFF
TRBJ1-4 | TRBV12-3/TRBV12-4 | TRBD1 | . | TGTGCCAGCACTTTAGGGGACAGGGACAATGAAAAACTGTTTTTT | CASTLGDRDNEKLFF
TRBJ1-5 | TRBV5-5 | . | . | TGTGCCAGCAGCTTGGGGAGGTTAGGAAATCAGCCCCAGCATTTT | CASSLGRLGNQPQHF
TRBJ1-2 | TRBV11-2 | . | few | TGTGCCAGCAGCTTAGACAGGGCATCGTATGGCTACACCTTC | CASSLDRASYGYTF
TRBJ2-1 | TRBV10-3 | . | few | TGTGCCATCACAACCGGGACCTACAATGAGCAGTTCTTC | CAITTGTYNEQFF